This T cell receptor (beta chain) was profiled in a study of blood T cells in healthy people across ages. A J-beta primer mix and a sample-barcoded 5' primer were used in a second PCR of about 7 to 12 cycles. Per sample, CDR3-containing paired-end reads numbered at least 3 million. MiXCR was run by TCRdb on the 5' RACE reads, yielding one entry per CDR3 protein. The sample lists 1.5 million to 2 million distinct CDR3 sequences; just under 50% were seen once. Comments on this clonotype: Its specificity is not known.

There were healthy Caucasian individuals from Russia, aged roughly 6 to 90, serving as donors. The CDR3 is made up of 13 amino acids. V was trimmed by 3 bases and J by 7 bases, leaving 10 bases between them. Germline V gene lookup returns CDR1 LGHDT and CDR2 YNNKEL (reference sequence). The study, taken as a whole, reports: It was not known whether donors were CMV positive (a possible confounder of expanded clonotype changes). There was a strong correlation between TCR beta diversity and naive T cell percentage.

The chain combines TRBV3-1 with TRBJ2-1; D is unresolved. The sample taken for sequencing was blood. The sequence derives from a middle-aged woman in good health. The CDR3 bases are TGTGCCAGCAGCCACCCACTTAGTAATGAGCAGTTCTTC. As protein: CASSHPLSNEQFF.